This T cell receptor (beta chain) was observed in a study of metastatic and nonmetastatic thyroid tumors. Study-level points and caveats: Reportedly, malignant thyroid tumors had significantly higher TCR beta diversity than benign nodules, in blood and tumor.

In the original analysis: Between-group CDR3 differences, defined by clinicopathological status, yielded a distant-metastasis classifier for papillary thyroid cancer. TCRdb re-called clones from the PCR reads using MiXCR. The V and J calls and clone size are TCRdb's, not the authors'. Of some 40,000 clones detected, approximately 24% appear once; the ten largest clones hold 14%. Patients had received no treatment of any kind before thyroid surgery. The sample holds many counts of this clone. Its antigen is unknown. J gave up 5 bases and V 4 bases, and 3 bases lay outside the gene matches. CDR3 length: 13 residues. Germline V gene lookup returns CDR1 SGDLS and CDR2 YYNGEE.

The J gene is TRBJ2-5, the V gene TRBV9; 9 bases map to TRBD1. The source material was tumor tissue. This clonotype originated in a female donor with papillary thyroid cancer or a benign thyroid nodule (not recorded which). Some clones in this sample may be carry-over from other donors' samples. As DNA, the CDR3 is TGTGCCAGCAGCCCGACAGGGGGGGAGACCCAGTACTTC. Translating it yields CASSPTGGETQYF.